This T cell receptor (beta chain) stems from a study of CD4 and CD8 cells across lung adenocarcinoma regions. Localized lung adenocarcinoma, a non-small cell lung cancer, affected the donors. TCRdb re-derived calls from the PCR reads in MiXCR, one entry per CDR3 protein. The sample has roughly 13,000 distinct CDR3 sequences; 35% to 55% are singletons. The CDR3 runs 15 residues. Germline values: CDR1 MNHNS, CDR2 SASEGT. V lost 11 bases and J lost 16, with 32 bases in between. The source is a male donor with lung adenocarcinoma. The CD4 and CD8 labels of this study may be unreliable. This chain links TRBV6-1 with TRBJ2-2; tentatively, D is TRBD2 (6 bases). The source material was CD4+ T cells from the center of a lung tumor. CDR3 loop: CARGLQSVSTGKQFF. The CDR3 region has the DNA TGTGCCCGGGGACTCCAGTCCGTAAGCACCGGTAAGCAGTTTTTT.